A single sample is the source of the 32 T cell receptor beta chains below, sequenced in a study of OX40 agonist ivuxolimab in advanced cancers. Using immunoSEQ multiplex PCR, the repertoire was profiled, and TCRdb retains in-frame clones only, with some absent. This sample has around 64,000 clones, with roughly nine tenths found just once. The sequencing here drew on CD4+ or CD8+ T cells sorted from blood, taken in a trial of the OX40 agonist ivuxolimab. Receptors originate from an adult with an advanced solid tumor such as melanoma, head and neck, liver or kidney cancer.

The chain carries TRBV28 and TRBJ2-2, with 10 bases fitting TRBD2. The CDR3 sequence is 18 residues long. In germline, CDR1 is MDHEN, CDR2 SYDVKM. Germline trimming cut 2 bases from V and 1 base from J; bases unmatched to any gene: 7. As DNA, the CDR3 is TGTGCCAGCAGTTTAGACGTCCTAGCGGGAGAGAACACCGGGGAGCTGTTTTTT. The encoded protein is CASSLDVLAGENTGELFF.

J is TRBJ2-1 and V is TRBV13; D unresolved. CDR1 and CDR2 from the germline V gene are PRHDT and FYEKMQ (reference sequence). The V gene lost 5 bases and the J gene lost 10 bases, with 12 bases spanning the gap. The CDR3 consists of 12 residues. The CDR3 is CASSPPSKEQFF. CDR3 DNA sequence: TGTGCCAGCAGCCCCCCTAGTAAGGAGCAGTTCTTC. Filled out from reference TRBV13 and TRBJ2-1, the complete variable domain reads AAGVIQSPRHLIKEKRETATLKCYPIPRHDTVYWYQQGPGQDPQFLISFYEKMQSDKGSIPDRFSAQQFSDYHSELNMSSLELGDSALYFCASSPPSKEQFFGPGTRLTVL.

The genes are TRBV30 and TRBJ2-3; 10 nucleotides match TRBD2. The CDR3 is 14 amino acids. V shed 7 bases and J 3 bases; nucleotides not matched to a gene: 7. Germline V gene data show CDR1 as GTSNPN and CDR2 as SVGIG (reference sequence). The CDR3 DNA reads TGTGCCTCAAGCGGGAGGGGGGGGACAGATACGCAGTATTTT. Residues: CASSGRGGTDTQYF.

V gene TRBV7-8 combines with J gene TRBJ2-7; 9 nucleotides line up with TRBD2. The CDR3 covers 19 residues. With V trimmed by 7 bases and J by 0 bases, 19 bases remained unmatched. The V gene's germline CDR1 is SGHVS and CDR2 FQNEAQ. The CDR3 DNA sequence: TGTGCCAGCATCCTGGGGGTGGGGCTAGCGGGACCAAACTCCTACGAGCAGTACTTC. It is translated as CASILGVGLAGPNSYEQYF.

The rearrangement uses TRBV2 and TRBJ2-6, with 8 positions matching TRBD1. V gave up 2 bases and J gave up 3 bases; unmatched junction bases: 6. The CDR3 has 17 residues. Per germline, CDR1 SNHLY and CDR2 FYNNEI. CDR3 DNA: TGTGCCAGCAGTGAACCAGGCAGGGGGCTTGGGGCCAACGTCCTGACTTTC. It specifies CASSEPGRGLGANVLTF.

V usage is TRBV4-3 and J usage is TRBJ2-4; a weak D match, TRBD2 (5 bases). Germline V gives CDR1 LGHNA, CDR2 YSLEER. The CDR3 is 15 residues long. Trimming removed 4 bases at V and 7 bases at J, with 17 bases between. The CDR3 DNA is TGCGCCAGCAGCCCTTACACTAGTTCCCAGAACATTCAGTACTTC. Its protein is CASSPYTSSQNIQYF.

The CDR3 nucleotides read TGCGCCAGCAGCTTGGGGGGAAACACCATATATTTT. It is translated as CASSLGGNTIYF. The rearrangement links TRBV5-1 to TRBJ1-3; D gene ambiguous. The CDR3 length is 12 residues. The V gene lost 0 bases and the J gene lost 4 bases, with 2 bases spanning the gap. Germline V gives CDR1 SGHRS, CDR2 YFSETQ.

The chain is built from TRBV7-2 and TRBJ1-5; maybe TRBD1 (6 bases). Germline CDR1 reads SGHTA; CDR2 reads FQGNSA. V lost 5 bases and J 1 base, leaving 9 bases between the germline ends. The CDR3 loop spans 14 amino acids. Here the CDR3 reads CASSPGESNQPQHF. CDR3 coding DNA: TGTGCCAGCAGCCCAGGGGAGAGCAATCAGCCCCAGCATTTT.

The chain is built from TRBV4-1 and TRBJ1-2, with D perhaps TRBD1 (5 bases). The CDR3 is 14 residues long. V lost 5 bases and J lost 4, with 14 bases in between. Germline CDR1 MGHRA, CDR2 YSYEKL. The CDR3 reads CASSTRPGVYGYTF. DNA for the CDR3: TGCGCCAGCAGCACCCGTCCGGGGGTCTATGGCTACACCTTC.

The chain employs TRBV7-9 and TRBJ1-1; D ambiguous. Germline V lookup: CDR1 SEHNR, CDR2 FQNEAQ (reference sequence). The V end lost 5 bases, the J end lost 4 bases, and 8 bases lay between the germline ends. CDR3 length: 12 residues. In DNA form, the CDR3 reads TGTGCCAGCAGCATGGGTTCCACTGAAGCTTTCTTT. Protein sequence: CASSMGSTEAFF. The complete variable domain, with remaining parts taken from reference TRBV7-9 and TRBJ1-1, reads DTGVSQNPRHKITKRGQNVTFRCDPISEHNRLYWYRQTLGQGPEFLTYFQNEAQLEKSRLLSDRFSAERPKGSFSTLEIQRTEQGDSAMYLCASSMGSTEAFFGQGTRLTVV.

This rearrangement joins TRBV10-1 to TRBJ2-7, with 9 nucleotides matching TRBD2. J gave up 5 bases and V 9 bases, and 11 bases lay outside the gene matches. This CDR3 is built from 14 residues. CDR1 is WNHNN and CDR2 is SYGVQD in the germline V gene (reference sequence). The CDR3 region is CARGVAGLADEQYF. The CDR3 region has the DNA TGCGCCAGAGGAGTTGCGGGACTAGCTGACGAGCAGTACTTC.

This chain joins TRBV11-3 and TRBJ2-3; no reliable D call. CDR1 is SGHNT and CDR2 is YENEEA in the germline V gene. This CDR3 has 13 residues. Between the trimmed V and J ends, which lost 0 bases and 0 bases, there was a span of 1 base. Here the CDR3 reads CASSLDSTDTQYF. In DNA, the CDR3 is TGTGCCAGCAGCTTAGACAGCACAGATACGCAGTATTTT.

CDR3 protein: CASSYWDPDHEQYF. CDR3 sequence (DNA): TGTGCCAGCAGTTATTGGGACCCCGATCACGAGCAGTACTTC. The rearrangement joins TRBV6-5 to TRBJ2-7; the D gene could be TRBD1 or TRBD2 (5 bases each). This CDR3 is 14 amino acids long. V was clipped by 3 bases and J by 5 bases, with 14 bases between them. Germline CDR1 is MNHEY and CDR2 is SVGAGI.

This rearrangement joins TRBV4-1 to TRBJ2-7; 7 bases line up with TRBD2. The length of the CDR3 is 14 residues. Looked up from germline, CDR1 is MGHRA and CDR2 is YSYEKL. After removal of 3 bases from V and 3 bases from J, the junction contained 5 bases not matched to a gene. The CDR3 bases are TGCGCCAGCAGCCATGCTGCGGGAGTCTACGAGCAGTACTTC. Protein: CASSHAAGVYEQYF.

The chain uses TRBV7-2 and TRBJ2-5; weak D call: TRBD1 (5 bases). With 2 bases removed from V and 1 base from J, the gap between germline ends came to 8 bases. The germline V gene encodes CDR1 SGHTA and CDR2 FQGNSA. This CDR3 has 14 residues. CDR3 bases: TGTGCCAGCAGCTTAATCAGGGTCCAAGAGACCCAGTACTTC. Translated, it gives CASSLIRVQETQYF.

In the case of this clone: Other DNA sequences of this sample code for an identical CDR3. The chain is built from TRBV6-5 and TRBJ2-3; D remains unclear. This CDR3 has 13 amino acids. CDR1 and CDR2 from the germline V gene are MNHEY and SVGAGI. V was shortened by 2 bases and J by 0 bases, with 3 bases between the two germline ends. CDR3 DNA: TGTGCCAGCAGTTACGCGAGCACAGATACGCAGTATTTT. It is translated as CASSYASTDTQYF.

This clone was seen only once. This chain connects TRBV13 to TRBJ2-7; 7 bases agree with TRBD2. This CDR3 is 15 amino acids long. CDR1 PRHDT and CDR2 FYEKMQ come from the germline V gene (reference sequence). Trimming removed 5 bases from V and 2 bases from J; junction bases left unmatched: 9. The CDR3 region has the DNA TGTGCCAGCAGCATCCGGGACTATGAGACCTACGAGCAGTACTTC. Translation gives CASSIRDYETYEQYF.

The chain joins TRBV28 to TRBJ2-5, with TRBD1 as a possible D gene (6 bases). Germline CDR1 reads MDHEN; CDR2 reads SYDVKM. The V and J ends lost 6 bases and 2 bases respectively, with 16 bases between them. The CDR3 consists of 15 residues. As DNA, the CDR3 is TGTGCCAGCAGCCCTCCCCCCCAGGGGCAAGAGACCCAGTACTTC. It encodes CASSPPPQGQETQYF.

The chain has TRBV2 and TRBJ2-7; the D gene is possibly TRBD1 (6 bases). The CDR3 length is 12 residues. Trimming cost V 8 bases and J 0 bases, with 8 bases left between them. The V gene's germline CDR1 is SNHLY and CDR2 FYNNEI. The CDR3 DNA reads TGTGCCAGCGTAGGGGGCTCCTACGAGCAGTACTTC. This translates into CASVGGSYEQYF.

The chain is built from TRBV27 and TRBJ1-1, with 9 bases lining up with TRBD1. Germline V gives CDR1 MNHEY, CDR2 SMNVEV (reference sequence). The CDR3 covers 17 residues. The trim removed 5 bases at V and 1 base at J, leaving 11 bases unmatched. CDR3 sequence reads: CASSPLQGAVWNTEAFF. As DNA, the CDR3 is TGTGCCAGCAGTCCGCTACAGGGGGCCGTTTGGAACACTGAAGCTTTCTTT.

The V gene is TRBV27, the J gene TRBJ2-7; tentatively, D is TRBD1 (6 bases). The CDR3 spans 15 residues. In germline, CDR1 is MNHEY, CDR2 SMNVEV (reference sequence). V was pared by 2 bases and J by 2 bases, with 13 bases between. CDR3 loop: CASSLTTGYTYEQYF. The CDR3 DNA sequence: TGTGCCAGCAGTTTAACAACAGGGTACACCTACGAGCAGTACTTC.

V and J are TRBV2 and TRBJ1-1, with 8 bases identical to TRBD1. Germline V lookup: CDR1 SNHLY, CDR2 FYNNEI. V trimming: 6 bases; J trimming: 0 bases; junction bases outside the gene matches: 12. This CDR3 comprises 17 residues. CDR3: CASSERRQGIMNTEAFF. The CDR3 nucleotides read TGTGCCAGCAGCGAAAGACGACAGGGGATAATGAACACTGAAGCTTTCTTT. Together with reference TRBV2 and TRBJ1-1, the CDR3 gives the full variable domain: EPEVTQTPSHQVTQMGQEVILRCVPISNHLYFYWYRQILGQKVEFLVSFYNNEISEKSEIFDDQFSVERPDGSNFTLKIRSTKLEDSAMYFCASSERRQGIMNTEAFFGQGTRLTVV.

J is TRBJ2-2 and V is TRBV7-3, with TRBD2 identical over 10 bases. Germline V gives CDR1 SGHTA, CDR2 FQGTGA. The CDR3 is made up of 16 amino acids. V dropped 2 bases and J dropped 6; count of bases not matched to a gene: 6. The DNA of the CDR3 is TGTGCCAGCAGCTTACTAGCGGGAGATCCCCCCGGGGAGCTGTTTTTT. Protein product: CASSLLAGDPPGELFF.

The chain employs TRBV2 and TRBJ2-7; D gene ambiguous. Trimming pared 11 bases from V and 0 bases from J, leaving 14 bases between. Germline V CDR1 and CDR2: SNHLY, FYNNEI. The CDR3 contains 13 residues. For the CDR3, the DNA is TGTGCCGGTGTTAGTGGTCACTCCTACGAGCAGTACTTC. This gives the protein CAGVSGHSYEQYF.

This clone has a single count. The same CDR3 also results from other DNA sequences found in this sample. This sequence joins TRBV27 and TRBJ2-7; 10 bases align to TRBD2. CDR1 and CDR2 (germline): MNHEY, SMNVEV (reference sequence). With V trimmed by 0 bases and J by 2 bases, 1 base remained unmatched. The CDR3 has 15 residues. The CDR3 DNA is TGTGCCAGCAGTTTATCACTAGCGGGAACCTACGAGCAGTACTTC. Its protein is CASSLSLAGTYEQYF.

V gene TRBV9 combines with J gene TRBJ2-7; 9 nucleotides match TRBD1. The CDR3 is 14 amino acids. After removal of 4 bases from V and 4 bases from J, the junction contained 6 bases not matched to a gene. Germline values: CDR1 SGDLS, CDR2 YYNGEE. The CDR3 DNA reads TGTGCCAGCAGCAGACAGGGGGGAGAATACGAGCAGTACTTC. This codes for CASSRQGGEYEQYF.

V is TRBV5-4 and J is TRBJ2-2, with 8 bases fitting TRBD2. The CDR3 loop spans 14 amino acids. V was pared by 4 bases and J by 9 bases, with 8 bases of the junction left unmatched. The germline gives CDR1 SGHNT, CDR2 YYREEE (reference sequence). CDR3 loop: CASSPGGKSRELFF. CDR3 nucleotides: TGTGCCAGCAGCCCGGGGGGGAAGTCCCGGGAGCTGTTTTTT.

The count of this clone is one. The gene calls are TRBV28 and TRBJ2-2, with D hard to call. The V and J ends lost 5 bases and 3 bases respectively, with 7 bases between them. Germline CDR1 MDHEN, CDR2 SYDVKM. The CDR3 runs to 13 residues. CDR3 in DNA: TGTGCCAGCAGTCCTACATACACCGGGGAGCTGTTTTTT. Protein sequence: CASSPTYTGELFF.

The chain employs TRBV2 and TRBJ1-5; 7 bases line up with TRBD1. V lost 4 bases to trimming and J lost 7 bases; unmatched junction nucleotides: 22. This CDR3 comprises 19 residues. From germline, CDR1 is SNHLY and CDR2 FYNNEI. CDR3 coding DNA: TGTGCCAGCAGTGGGACGCATATCCGGGACAGTGATACAAACCAGCCCCAGCATTTT. Translation: CASSGTHIRDSDTNQPQHF.

CDR3 sequence (DNA): TGTGCCAGCAGTTACGTCGGGAGTCTCGAGACCCAGTACTTC. Protein sequence: CASSYVGSLETQYF. The chain employs TRBV6-5 and TRBJ2-5, with D possibly matching TRBD2 (6 bases). The germline V and J ends were trimmed by 2 bases and 5 bases, with 12 bases remaining between them. CDR3 length: 14 residues. Germline assignment: CDR1 MNHEY and CDR2 SVGAGI.

The J gene is TRBJ2-7, the V gene TRBV5-4; D is perhaps TRBD1 or TRBD2 (5 bases each). V shed 4 bases and J shed 4 bases, with 9 bases lying between them. Germline V gene data show CDR1 as SGHNT and CDR2 as YYREEE (reference sequence). There are 12 residues in the CDR3. CDR3 region: CASSGGPYEQYF. DNA for the CDR3: TGTGCCAGCAGCGGGGGACCTTACGAGCAGTACTTC.

The J gene is TRBJ2-7, the V gene TRBV5-6; D perhaps matches TRBD1 (6 bases). Germline CDR1 and CDR2: SGHDT and YYEEEE. The V and J ends lost 2 bases and 10 bases respectively, with 10 bases between them. This CDR3 comprises 11 residues. This CDR3 reads CASSFRDTQYF. The DNA of the CDR3 is TGTGCCAGCAGCTTCAGGGACACTCAGTACTTC.